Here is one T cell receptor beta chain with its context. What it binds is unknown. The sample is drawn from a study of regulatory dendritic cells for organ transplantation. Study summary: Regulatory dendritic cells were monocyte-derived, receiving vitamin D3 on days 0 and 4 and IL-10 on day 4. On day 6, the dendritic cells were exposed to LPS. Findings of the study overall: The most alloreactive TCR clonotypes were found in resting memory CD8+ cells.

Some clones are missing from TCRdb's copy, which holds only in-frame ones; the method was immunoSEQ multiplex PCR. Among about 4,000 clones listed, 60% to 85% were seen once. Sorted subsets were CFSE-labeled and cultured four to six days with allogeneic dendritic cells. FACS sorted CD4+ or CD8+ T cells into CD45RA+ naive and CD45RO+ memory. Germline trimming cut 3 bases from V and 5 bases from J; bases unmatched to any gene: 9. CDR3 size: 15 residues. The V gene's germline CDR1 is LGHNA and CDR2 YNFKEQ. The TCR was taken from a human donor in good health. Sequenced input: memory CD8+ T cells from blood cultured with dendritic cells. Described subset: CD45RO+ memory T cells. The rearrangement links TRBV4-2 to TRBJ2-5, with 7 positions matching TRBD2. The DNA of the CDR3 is TGTGCCAGCAGCCAGCCGGGAGGTGCTTTGGAGACCCAGTACTTC. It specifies CASSQPGGALETQYF.